This is a list of T cell receptor beta chains from one sample in a study of early T cells in non-severe SARS-CoV-2 infection. MiXCR, applied by TCRdb to the 5' RACE reads, yields one record per CDR3 protein. The sample records around 80,000 distinct CDR3 sequences, more than 10% being singletons. The sequenced sample consisted of whole blood. Receptor source: an adult who was a healthcare worker with PCR-confirmed SARS-CoV-2 infection or an uninfected control (not recorded which). The CDR3 runs from the conserved cysteine through the conserved F or W. D genes are given only for firm matches. Some rows mark clone size as missing; the rest say once, few, many or name a class of expanded clone.

TRBV9	TRBD2	TRBJ2-1	.	CASSVVSGGEQFF	TGTGCCAGCAGCGTAGTAAGCGGGGGTGAGCAGTTCTTC
TRBV2	.	TRBJ2-3	few	CATTGADTQYF	TGTGCCACCACTGGGGCAGATACGCAGTATTTT
TRBV11-2	TRBD1	TRBJ1-1	many	CASSSTGGGTEAFF	TGTGCCAGCAGCTCCACAGGGGGCGGAACTGAAGCTTTCTTT
TRBV27	.	TRBJ2-3	many	CASSLRGLQGTDTQYF	TGTGCCAGCAGTTTACGGGGGCTCCAGGGCACAGATACGCAGTATTTT
TRBV19	.	TRBJ1-4	many	CASSNNREYNEKLFF	TGTGCCAGTAGTAATAACAGGGAGTATAATGAAAAACTGTTTTTT
TRBV12-3/TRBV12-4	.	TRBJ2-7	.	CASSLGLATYEQYF	TGTGCCAGCAGTTTAGGGCTTGCCACCTACGAGCAGTACTTC
TRBV12-2	.	TRBJ2-7	.	CASRRKRGSHF	TGTGCAAGTCGCCGAAAGAGGGGGAGTCACTTC
TRBV20-1	TRBD2	TRBJ2-7	.	CSARVGGSSYEQYF	TGCAGTGCTAGAGTAGGCGGGAGTTCCTACGAGCAGTACTTC
TRBV5-1	.	TRBJ2-7	many	CASSLGEYYEQYF	TGCGCCAGCAGCTTGGGGGAGTACTACGAGCAGTACTTC
TRBV6-6	.	TRBJ1-2	many	CASRGDYGYTF	TGTGCCAGCAGGGGGGATTATGGCTACACCTTC
TRBV5-1	.	TRBJ1-4	many	CASSSLGPATNEKLFF	TGCGCCAGCAGCTCCCTAGGGCCAGCAACTAATGAAAAACTGTTTTTT
TRBV12-3/TRBV12-4	TRBD1	TRBJ2-2	few	CASSSNLGTGGTGELFF	TGTGCCAGCAGTTCAAACCTCGGGACAGGGGGGACCGGGGAGCTGTTTTTT
TRBV29-1	TRBD1	TRBJ2-7	few	CSVAFSTGPSNEQYF	TGCAGCGTTGCTTTTTCGACAGGGCCTTCTAACGAGCAGTACTTC
TRBV28	.	TRBJ2-7	few	CASSLGPFPYEQYF	TGTGCCAGCAGTTTGGGGCCTTTTCCCTACGAGCAGTACTTC
TRBV11-2	.	TRBJ2-7	few	CASSHILGSSYEQYF	TGTGCCAGCAGCCATATCTTAGGGAGCTCCTACGAGCAGTACTTC
TRBV18	TRBD2	TRBJ2-3	many	CASSPGTSDTQYF	TGTGCCAGCTCACCCGGGACTAGTGATACGCAGTATTTT
TRBV7-2	.	TRBJ1-5	few	CASSLVGVKPQHF	TGTGCCAGCAGCTTAGTAGGGGTGAAGCCCCAGCATTTT
TRBV27	TRBD2	TRBJ2-5	many	CASSWTSGETQYF	TGTGCCAGCAGTTGGACTAGCGGAGAGACCCAGTACTTC
TRBV28	TRBD2	TRBJ2-7	.	CASSPSTSGRAVYEQYF	TGTGCCAGCAGTCCTTCGACTAGCGGGAGGGCCGTCTACGAGCAGTACTTC
TRBV4-1	TRBD1	TRBJ1-2	few	CASSIYRGRFYGYTF	TGCGCCAGCAGCATATACAGGGGGCGCTTCTATGGCTACACCTTC
TRBV28	.	TRBJ2-1	.	CASSLTGEQFF	TGTGCCAGCAGTTTAACGGGTGAGCAGTTCTTC
TRBV7-9	.	TRBJ1-2	.	CASSLARLYGYTF	TGTGCCAGCAGCTTAGCGAGGTTATATGGCTACACCTTC
TRBV18	TRBD1	TRBJ2-1	.	CASSRGQGLNNEQFF	TGTGCCAGCTCCCGGGGACAGGGGTTAAACAATGAGCAGTTCTTC
TRBV18	.	TRBJ2-4	.	CASSSGMNIQCF	TGTGCCAGCTCATCCGGGATGAACATTCAGTGCTTC
TRBV9	TRBD2	TRBJ2-3	.	CASSVVGTSGSGTQYF	TGTGCCAGCAGCGTAGTGGGAACTAGCGGGAGTGGTACGCAGTATTTT
TRBV2	.	TRBJ2-7	few	CASSRGGYALATYEQYF	TGTGCCAGCAGCCGAGGAGGCTACGCGTTGGCGACCTACGAGCAGTACTTC
TRBV30	.	TRBJ2-7	many	CAWSSAGHEQYF	TGTGCCTGGAGTTCGGCGGGTCACGAGCAGTACTTC
TRBV20-1	.	TRBJ1-6	.	CSARKQINSPLHF	TGCAGTGCTAGAAAACAGATTAATTCACCCCTCCACTTT
TRBV4-2	.	TRBJ2-7	many	CASSQEWGTTYEQYF	TGTGCCAGCAGCCAAGAATGGGGAACAACATACGAGCAGTACTTC
TRBV5-1	.	TRBJ2-3	many	CASRGSGTDTQYF	TGCGCCAGCAGAGGGAGCGGCACAGATACGCAGTATTTT
TRBV7-9	.	TRBJ2-7	many	CASSFGGVGEQYF	TGTGCCAGCAGCTTTGGGGGAGTCGGGGAGCAGTACTTC
TRBV5-8	.	TRBJ2-1	.	CASSFRANEQFF	TGTGCCAGCAGCTTTAGAGCGAACGAGCAGTTCTTC
TRBV6-2/TRBV6-3	TRBD2	TRBJ2-1	.	CASRPPLAGAHNEQFF	TGTGCCAGCAGACCACCCCTCGCGGGAGCCCACAATGAGCAGTTCTTC
TRBV18	.	TRBJ1-4	few	CASSPRKTNEKLFF	TGTGCCAGCTCACCAAGAAAAACTAATGAAAAACTGTTTTTT
TRBV6-2/TRBV6-3	.	TRBJ2-7	few	CASSSLASATYEQYF	TGTGCCAGCAGCTCCTTAGCTAGCGCCACCTACGAGCAGTACTTC
TRBV29-1	.	TRBJ1-2	.	CSVGRSVVGSNYGYTF	TGCAGCGTTGGGAGGAGCGTGGTCGGGTCTAACTATGGCTACACCTTC
TRBV7-9	.	TRBJ2-7	.	CASSLGAGYGQYF	TGTGCCAGCAGCTTAGGTGCGGGGTATGGGCAGTACTTC
TRBV3-1	.	TRBJ1-1	few	CASVSDRLNTEAFF	TGTGCCAGCGTCTCAGACAGGTTGAACACTGAAGCTTTCTTT
TRBV19	.	TRBJ2-7	few	CASSPTQGSYEQYF	TGTGCCAGTAGTCCAACACAGGGTTCCTACGAGCAGTACTTC
TRBV18	TRBD2	TRBJ2-1	.	CASSQLANGNEQFF	TGTGCCAGCTCACAACTAGCGAATGGGAATGAGCAGTTCTTC
TRBV5-1	.	TRBJ2-1	many	CASSWTGPPVDEQFF	TGCGCCAGCAGCTGGACTGGCCCCCCGGTAGATGAGCAGTTCTTC
TRBV27	.	TRBJ2-3	many	CASSAPLKKRDTQYF	TGTGCCAGCAGTGCTCCGTTAAAGAAGCGAGATACGCAGTATTTT
TRBV29-1	TRBD1	TRBJ2-7	many	CSVCLGQGSYEQYF	TGCAGCGTCTGCTTGGGACAGGGATCCTACGAGCAGTACTTC
TRBV29-1	TRBD1	TRBJ2-7	many	CSVQPDRAYEQYF	TGCAGCGTTCAGCCAGACAGGGCCTACGAGCAGTACTTC
TRBV7-2	.	TRBJ2-1	many	CASMHDRSSYNEQFF	TGTGCCAGCATGCACGACAGGAGCTCCTACAATGAGCAGTTCTTC
TRBV30	TRBD1	TRBJ2-7	many	CAWTRTGVYEQYF	TGTGCCTGGACCAGGACAGGGGTCTACGAGCAGTACTTC
TRBV6-5	.	TRBJ2-3	many	CASTEGGAGSNTDTQYF	TGTGCCAGCACCGAGGGGGGGGCGGGAAGTAACACAGATACGCAGTATTTT
TRBV5-1	.	TRBJ2-7	few	CASSPGARPTYEQYF	TGCGCCAGCAGCCCGGGGGCAAGGCCCACTTACGAGCAGTACTTC
TRBV28	.	TRBJ2-7	.	CASSLVRKGGEQYF	TGTGCCAGCAGTTTGGTGCGGAAGGGGGGGGAGCAGTACTTC
TRBV18	.	TRBJ1-1	few	CASSPQGHTEAFF	TGTGCCAGCTCACCCCAAGGTCACACTGAAGCTTTCTTT
TRBV28	.	TRBJ1-5	.	CASSFWGGNSNQPQHF	TGTGCCAGCAGTTTCTGGGGCGGCAATAGCAATCAGCCCCAGCATTTT
TRBV15	.	TRBJ1-3	.	CATSREGSYSGNTIYF	TGTGCCACCAGCAGAGAAGGCTCCTACTCTGGAAACACCATATATTTT
TRBV20-1	.	TRBJ2-2	few	CSAGRGVGTGELFF	TGCAGTGCTGGGAGGGGGGTTGGCACCGGGGAGCTGTTTTTT
TRBV7-8	.	TRBJ1-1	many	CASSLVKVNTEAFF	TGTGCCAGCAGCTTAGTTAAGGTGAACACTGAAGCTTTCTTT
TRBV1	.	TRBJ2-7	.	CTSSSTPVRHEQYF	TGCACCAGCAGCTCCACCCCCGTGCGACACGAGCAGTACTTC
TRBV2	.	TRBJ2-1	few	CASSQGINNEQFF	TGTGCCAGCAGTCAAGGGATCAACAATGAGCAGTTCTTC
TRBV5-6	.	TRBJ1-5	few	CASRRRQATGPQHF	TGTGCCAGCAGACGTAGACAGGCGACGGGGCCCCAGCATTTT
TRBV20-1	TRBD2	TRBJ2-7	.	CSAIEGGPPYEQYF	TGCAGTGCTATAGAGGGAGGGCCCCCATACGAGCAGTACTTC
TRBV6-2/TRBV6-3	TRBD1	TRBJ2-3	many	CASSTRGLTDTQYF	TGTGCCAGCAGTACCAGGGGGCTCACAGATACGCAGTATTTT
TRBV19	.	TRBJ2-7	few	CATSDGSYEQYF	TGTGCCACCTCGGACGGCTCCTACGAGCAGTACTTC